This T cell receptor (beta chain) was sequenced for a study of identical twins. The length of the CDR3 is 15 residues. The germline gives CDR1 MNHEY, CDR2 SMNVEV (reference sequence). Germline trimming cut 7 bases from V and 2 bases from J; bases unmatched to any gene: 8. This clonotype was picked up many times. MiXCR was run by TCRdb on the 5' RACE reads, yielding one entry per CDR3 protein. The table shows under 800,000 distinct CDR3 sequences, with roughly 20% occurring only once. This same sample was also taken into another study, of T cells expressing NK-cell markers. That source notes: Dominant NKG2C+ clonotypes accounted for about 1.0-8% of CD8+ T cells in about six donors.

Sequencing was performed on PBMCs. The TCR originated in a woman in her late teens or twenties in good health. The chain has TRBV27 and TRBJ2-3, with 8 nucleotides matching TRBD1. CDR3: CASNSGTGLTDTQYF. CDR3 nucleotide sequence: TGTGCCAGCAATTCCGGGACAGGCCTCACAGATACGCAGTATTTT.